A selection of T cell receptor beta chains follows, all from one sample in a study of cytomegalovirus exposure and HLA in healthy donors. Clones were sequenced by immunoSEQ multiplex PCR, and TCRdb holds only the in-frame ones, with some missing. The repertoire consists of 100,000 to 150,000 clones, with more than 60% occurring once and the leading ten covering approximately 1.7%. The sample was PBMCs. The receptor source for this set is a woman in her thirties or forties in good health and CMV-seronegative. Both conserved end residues are part of each CDR3. D genes are given only for firm matches. Some rows mark clone size as missing; the rest say once, few, many or name a class of expanded clone.

TRBJ2-1 | TRBD1 | . | TRBV7-9 | CSSSLDRAPYNEQFF | TGTTCCAGCAGCTTAGACAGGGCCCCCTACAATGAGCAGTTCTTC
TRBJ2-2 | . | . | TRBV28 | CASSLYRADGELFF | TGTGCCAGCAGTTTATACAGGGCCGACGGGGAGCTGTTTTTT
TRBJ2-1 | TRBD1 | . | TRBV13 | CASSSPTGSNEQFF | TGTGCCAGCAGCTCCCCGACAGGGAGTAATGAGCAGTTCTTC
TRBJ2-7 | . | . | TRBV7-9 | CASSGSSYEQYF | TGTGCCAGCAGTGGCAGTTCCTACGAGCAGTACTTC
TRBJ2-2 | . | few | TRBV7-9 | CASSPHTGFGELFF | TGTGCCAGCAGCCCGCATACAGGGTTCGGGGAGCTGTTTTTT
TRBJ2-2 | . | . | TRBV6-7 | CASRPLRGAAGELFF | TGTGCCAGCAGGCCCCTACGGGGGGCGGCCGGGGAGCTGTTTTTT
TRBJ2-7 | . | once | TRBV14 | CASSQDLTLGQATSGQYF | TGTGCCAGCAGCCAAGATCTAACTTTGGGGCAGGCTACCTCGGGGCAGTACTTC
TRBJ1-5 | TRBD1 | . | TRBV5-1 | CASSLGDRGNNQPQHF | TGCGCCAGCAGCTTGGGGGACAGGGGGAACAATCAGCCCCAGCATTTT
TRBJ2-1 | . | . | TRBV29-1 | CSVEEGWDEQFF | TGCAGCGTTGAAGAGGGCTGGGATGAGCAGTTCTTC
TRBJ2-6 | . | . | TRBV2 | CASAQDSGSGANVLTF | TGTGCCAGCGCTCAGGACAGCGGCTCTGGGGCCAACGTCCTGACTTTC
TRBJ2-2 | . | . | TRBV11-2 | CASSSSGSGTGELFF | TGTGCCAGCAGCTCATCCGGGAGTGGAACCGGGGAGCTGTTTTTT
TRBJ1-1 | TRBD1 | . | TRBV7-9 | CASSPRQGAYTEAFF | TGTGCCAGCAGCCCCCGGCAGGGGGCCTACACTGAAGCTTTCTTT